These 9 T cell receptor beta chains share one sample of origin, sequenced in a study of CD8+ T cells in alopecia areata. Isolated RNA was reverse transcribed into cDNA used as the sequencing template. Sequenced by immunoSEQ multiplex PCR; TCRdb stores in-frame clones only, minus some. The table has some 170,000 clones, around 71% seen once; the top ten hold 11%. Here the sequenced sample was CD8+ T cells sorted from blood, taken at week 0. The receptor set was obtained from a human donor with alopecia areata.

The V gene is TRBV30, the J gene TRBJ2-3; a weak D match, TRBD2 (7 bases). Trimming took off 4 bases at V and 4 bases at J, with 15 bases between the two ends. Germline CDR1 GTSNPN, CDR2 SVGIG (reference sequence). The CDR3 sequence is 14 residues long. Here the CDR3 reads CAWNEGGAADTQYF. As DNA, the CDR3 is TGTGCCTGGAATGAGGGGGGGGCCGCAGATACGCAGTATTTT. Based on the CDR3 plus reference TRBV30 and TRBJ2-3, the full variable domain is SQTIHQWPATLVQPVGSPLSLECTVEGTSNPNLYWYRQAAGRGLQLLFYSVGIGQISSEVPQNLSASRPQDRQFILSSKKLLLSDSGFYLCAWNEGGAADTQYFGPGTRLTVL.

The rearrangement joins TRBV27 to TRBJ2-1; no firm D call. This CDR3 has 13 residues. In germline, CDR1 is MNHEY, CDR2 SMNVEV (reference sequence). Trimming cost V 3 bases and J 5 bases, with 8 bases left between them. The CDR3 bases are TGTGCCAGCAGTTTTGGACCCAACAATGAGCAGTTCTTC. Translation gives CASSFGPNNEQFF.

The V call is TRBV4-1, the J call TRBJ2-7, with D perhaps TRBD1 (5 bases). CDR3 size: 12 residues. CDR1 is MGHRA, CDR2 YSYEKL, per germline. V lost 0 bases, J lost 9 bases, and 9 bases lay in between. The CDR3: CASSQDVGLQYF. CDR3 nucleotide sequence: TGCGCCAGCAGCCAAGATGTGGGGCTGCAGTACTTC.

On this clone: The identical CDR3 is also encoded by other nucleotide sequences in the sample. The V call is TRBV29-1, the J call TRBJ2-1, with TRBD2 matching over 10 bases. V was pared by 4 bases and J by 7 bases, with 4 bases of the junction left unmatched. Germline CDR1 is SQVTM and CDR2 is ANQGSEA. The CDR3 contains 13 residues. CDR3 amino acids: CSVASGGANEQFF. The CDR3 DNA reads as TGCAGCGTTGCCAGCGGGGGGGCGAATGAGCAGTTCTTC.

V and J are TRBV30 and TRBJ1-1; D not resolved. Between the trimmed V and J ends, which lost 1 base and 8 bases, there was a span of 8 bases. This CDR3 spans 11 amino acids. In germline, CDR1 is GTSNPN, CDR2 SVGIG (reference sequence). CDR3 loop: CAWSDTPEAFF. CDR3 sequence (DNA): TGTGCCTGGAGTGATACACCCGAAGCTTTCTTT.

The gene calls are TRBV4-1 and TRBJ2-2, with TRBD1 identical over 7 bases. Unmatched junction bases numbered 4, after V lost 0 bases and J lost 6 bases. Per germline, CDR1 MGHRA and CDR2 YSYEKL. The CDR3 extends over 15 amino acids. Written as DNA, the CDR3 is TGCGCCAGCAGCCAAGAACAGGGGATGTCCGGGGAGCTGTTTTTT. Amino acids: CASSQEQGMSGELFF.

This clone was recorded a few times. V is TRBV14 and J is TRBJ2-1; D is unclear. The V and J ends lost 1 base and 9 bases respectively, with 7 bases between them. Germline V gives CDR1 SGHDN, CDR2 FVKESK. The CDR3 runs 12 residues. As DNA, the CDR3 is TGTGCCAGCAGCCAAGCGGTCTCTGAGCAGTTCTTC. It encodes CASSQAVSEQFF.

This clone has a handful of counts. This sequence joins TRBV27 and TRBJ2-7; TRBD1 agrees at 10 bases. The CDR3 extends over 15 amino acids. The junction had 4 bases not matched to a gene; V was cut back by 2 bases and J by 3 bases. Germline assignment: CDR1 MNHEY and CDR2 SMNVEV (reference sequence). The CDR3 region has the DNA TGTGCCAGCAGTTTACTGGGACAGGGGTTCTACGAGCAGTACTTC. Protein product: CASSLLGQGFYEQYF.

The chain employs TRBV11-2 and TRBJ2-5; possibly TRBD1 for D (7 bases). V lost 4 bases and J 5 bases, leaving 14 bases between the germline ends. Germline CDR1 SGHAT, CDR2 FQNNGV. This CDR3 is built from 14 residues. CDR3 bases: TGTGCCAGCAGCTACGGACCAGGGGGGGAGACCCAGTACTTC. It is translated as CASSYGPGGETQYF.